The present entry profiles one T cell receptor beta chain with its context. What this receptor recognizes is not known. The junction departs from germline at one end; a sequencing error may be responsible. Genomic DNA served as template for TCR beta VDJ combination and CDR3 sequence profiling. TCR repertoire sequencing was run on an Illumina HiSeq 2000. From the authors' description of their analysis: TRBV/TRBJ rearrangement plots, CDR3 size and DJ length profiles, and Simpson's diversity index were used to evaluate the repertoires. The most abundant DNA sequence in the deep sequencing data was taken as the immunodominant clone. CDR3 amino acid sequences were checked for sharing between subjects and were compared against published repertoires and the VDJdb database. TCRdb's own reprocessing of the public reads used fastp at Q25 and MiXCR and kept productive beta chains. One record per CDR3 amino acid sequence lists the most common genes and DNA. These V and J calls rely on TCRdb rather than the paper's analysis. The sample table holds 400,000 to 450,000 distinct CDR3 sequences, of which 65% to 75% were seen once. The top ten constitute 4% of the sample.

Looking up the germline V gene yields CDR1 SGHTA and CDR2 FQGNSA. The CDR3, cysteine through phenylalanine, is 16 amino acids long. Just CDR3 DNA is preserved here, 48 bases in frame from base 1. The study deep-sequenced TCR repertoires of sorted CD4+ and CD8+ blood T cells from severe aplastic anemia patients and healthy subjects. Ficoll-Paque density gradient centrifugation was used to isolate peripheral blood mononuclear cells. Before DNA extraction, CD4+ and CD8+ T cells were sorted with FACS or magnetic beads. The data belong to a study of CD8+CD57+ T cells in acquired aplastic anemia (dated by TCRdb to the late 2010s). Study-level background: Extracted DNA from sorted CD4+ and CD8+ cells averaged 3.2 ug, ranging from roughly 0.17 to 27.4 ug. Mean read counts for healthy donor samples were about 10 million for CD4+ cells and about 12 million for CD8+ cells.

Points the paper makes about the study in general: Fewer than 35 CD8+ CDR3 sequences were found to be shared between patients and controls, but these sequences appeared to be highly expressed in patients and within the immunodominant clones of the patients. Patients and healthy controls showed no significant difference in CD8+ Simpson's diversity (P=0.060).

The chain is encoded by TRBV7-2 joined to TRBJ1-6, with TRBD1 perhaps the D gene, on 5 matching bases. The sequenced sample was sorted CD4+, CD8+, or CD8+CD57+ T cells (not recorded which) from PBMCs. The TCR was taken from a human donor in good health, serving as a control. The CDR3 protein sequence reads: CASRVAPTGGNSPLHF. The sequenced DNA: TGTGCCAGCCGCGTAGCTCCTACAGGAGGTAATTCCCCCCTCCACTTT.